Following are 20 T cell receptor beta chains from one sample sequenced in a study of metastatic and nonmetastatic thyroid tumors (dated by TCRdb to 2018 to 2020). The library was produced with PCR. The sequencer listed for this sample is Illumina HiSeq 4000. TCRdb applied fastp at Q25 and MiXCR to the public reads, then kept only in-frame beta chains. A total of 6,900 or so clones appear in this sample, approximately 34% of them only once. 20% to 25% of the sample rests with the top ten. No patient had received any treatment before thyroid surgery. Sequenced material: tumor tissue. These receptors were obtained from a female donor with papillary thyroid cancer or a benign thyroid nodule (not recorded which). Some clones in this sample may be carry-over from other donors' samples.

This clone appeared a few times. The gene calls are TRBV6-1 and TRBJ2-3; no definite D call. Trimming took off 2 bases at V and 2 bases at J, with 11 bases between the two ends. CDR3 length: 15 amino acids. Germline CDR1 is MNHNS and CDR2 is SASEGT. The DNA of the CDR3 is TGTGCCAGCAGTGAAAGCAACTACCACACAGATACGCAGTATTTT. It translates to CASSESNYHTDTQYF.

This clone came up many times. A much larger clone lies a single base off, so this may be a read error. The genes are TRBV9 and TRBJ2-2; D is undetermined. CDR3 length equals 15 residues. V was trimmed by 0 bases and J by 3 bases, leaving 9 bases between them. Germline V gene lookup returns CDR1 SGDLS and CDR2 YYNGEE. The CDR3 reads CASSVESGDTGELFF. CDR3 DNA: TGTGCCAGCAGCGTAGAATCCGGAGACACCGGGGAGCTGTTTTTT. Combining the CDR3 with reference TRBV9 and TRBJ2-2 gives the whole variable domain DSGVTQTPKHLITATGQRVTLRCSPRSGDLSVYWYQQSLDQGLQFLIQYYNGEERAKGNILERFSAQQFPDLHSELNLSSLELGDSALYFCASSVESGDTGELFFGEGSRLTVL.

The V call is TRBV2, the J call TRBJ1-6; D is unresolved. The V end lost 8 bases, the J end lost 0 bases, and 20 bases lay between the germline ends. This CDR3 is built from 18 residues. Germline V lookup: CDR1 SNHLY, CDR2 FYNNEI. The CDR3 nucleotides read TGTGCCAGCTACAAGACTTCTTCGGGATCCTCCTATAATTCACCCCTCCACTTT. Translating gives CASYKTSSGSSYNSPLHF. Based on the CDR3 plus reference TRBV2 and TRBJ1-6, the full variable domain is EPEVTQTPSHQVTQMGQEVILRCVPISNHLYFYWYRQILGQKVEFLVSFYNNEISEKSEIFDDQFSVERPDGSNFTLKIRSTKLEDSAMYFCASYKTSSGSSYNSPLHFGNGTRLTVT.

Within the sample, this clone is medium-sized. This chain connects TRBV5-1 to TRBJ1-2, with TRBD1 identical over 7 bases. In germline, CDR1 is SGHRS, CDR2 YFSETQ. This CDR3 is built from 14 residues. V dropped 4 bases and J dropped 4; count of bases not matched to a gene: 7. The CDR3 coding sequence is TGCGCCAGCAGCCCGGGGACAGCCGTCTATGGCTACACCTTC. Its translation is CASSPGTAVYGYTF.

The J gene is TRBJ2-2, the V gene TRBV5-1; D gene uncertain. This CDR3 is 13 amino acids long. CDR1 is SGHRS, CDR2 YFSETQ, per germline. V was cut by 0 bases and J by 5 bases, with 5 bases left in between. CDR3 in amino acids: CASSLVGTGELFF. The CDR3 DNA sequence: TGCGCCAGCAGCTTGGTTGGAACCGGGGAGCTGTTTTTT.

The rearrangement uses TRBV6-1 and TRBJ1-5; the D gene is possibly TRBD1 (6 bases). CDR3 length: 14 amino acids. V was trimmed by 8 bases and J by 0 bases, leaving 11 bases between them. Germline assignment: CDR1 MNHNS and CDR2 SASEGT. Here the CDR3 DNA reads TGTGCCAGCCTACAGGGCATTAGCAATCAGCCCCAGCATTTT. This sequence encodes CASLQGISNQPQHF.

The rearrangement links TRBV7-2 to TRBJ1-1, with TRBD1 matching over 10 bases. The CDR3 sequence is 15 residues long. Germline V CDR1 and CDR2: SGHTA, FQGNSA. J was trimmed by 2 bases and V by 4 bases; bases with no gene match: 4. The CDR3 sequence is CASSWRQGANTEAFF. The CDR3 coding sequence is TGTGCCAGCAGCTGGAGACAGGGGGCCAACACTGAAGCTTTCTTT.

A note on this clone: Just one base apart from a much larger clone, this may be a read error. In nucleotides, the CDR3 is TGTGCCAGCAGTCCCAGGGATGATATTAATCAGCCCCATCATTTT. Its translation is CASSPRDDINQPHHF. V usage is TRBV7-2 and J usage is TRBJ1-5; perhaps TRBD1 as D (5 bases). Germline V lookup: CDR1 SGHTA, CDR2 FQGNSA. The CDR3 loop spans 15 amino acids.

CDR3 region: CASSPSGGADTGELFF. CDR3 in DNA: TGTGCCAGCAGCCCTAGCGGGGGGGCCGACACCGGGGAGCTGTTTTTT. This chain joins TRBV7-2 and TRBJ2-2, with 12 bases lining up with TRBD2. The V gene's germline CDR1 is SGHTA and CDR2 FQGNSA. The CDR3 length is 16 residues. J gave up 3 bases and V 5 bases, and 4 bases lay outside the gene matches.

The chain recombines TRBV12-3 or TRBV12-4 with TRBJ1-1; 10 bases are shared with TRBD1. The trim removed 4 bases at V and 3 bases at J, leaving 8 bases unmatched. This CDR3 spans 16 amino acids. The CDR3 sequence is CASSSRTGTGDTEAFF. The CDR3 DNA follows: TGTGCCAGCAGTTCGAGAACCGGGACAGGGGACACTGAAGCTTTCTTT.

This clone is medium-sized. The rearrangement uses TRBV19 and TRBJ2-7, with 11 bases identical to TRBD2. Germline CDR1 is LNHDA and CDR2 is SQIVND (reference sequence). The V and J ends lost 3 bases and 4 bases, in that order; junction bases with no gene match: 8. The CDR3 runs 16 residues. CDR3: CASSMDGTSGKYEQYF. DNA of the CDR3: TGTGCCAGTAGTATGGACGGGACTAGCGGAAAATACGAGCAGTACTTC.

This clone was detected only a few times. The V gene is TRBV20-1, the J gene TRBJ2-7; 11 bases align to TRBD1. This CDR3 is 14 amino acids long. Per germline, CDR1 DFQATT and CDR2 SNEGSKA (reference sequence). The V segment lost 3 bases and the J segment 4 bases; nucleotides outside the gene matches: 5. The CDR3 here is CSASPGDRGYEQYF. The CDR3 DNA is TGCAGTGCTAGTCCGGGGGACAGGGGGTACGAGCAGTACTTC.

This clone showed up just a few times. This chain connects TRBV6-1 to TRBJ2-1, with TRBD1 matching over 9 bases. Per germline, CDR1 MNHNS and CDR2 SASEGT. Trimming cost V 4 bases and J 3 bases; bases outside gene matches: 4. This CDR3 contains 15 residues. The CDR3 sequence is CASSAGTGHYNEQFF. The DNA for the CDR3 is TGTGCCAGCAGTGCCGGGACAGGGCACTACAATGAGCAGTTCTTC.

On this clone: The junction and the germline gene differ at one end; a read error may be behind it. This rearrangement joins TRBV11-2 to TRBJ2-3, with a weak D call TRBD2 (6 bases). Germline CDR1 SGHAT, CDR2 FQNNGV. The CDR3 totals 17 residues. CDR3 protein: CTSSFSLDPSSADTQYF. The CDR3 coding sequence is TGTACCAGCAGCTTCTCACTTGACCCTTCTAGCGCAGATACGCAGTATTTT.

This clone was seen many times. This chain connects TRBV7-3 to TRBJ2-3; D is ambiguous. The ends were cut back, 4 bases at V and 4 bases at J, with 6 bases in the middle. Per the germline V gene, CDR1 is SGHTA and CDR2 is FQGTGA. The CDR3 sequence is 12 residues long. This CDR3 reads CASSSEADTQYF. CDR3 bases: TGTGCCAGCAGCTCTGAGGCAGATACGCAGTATTTT.

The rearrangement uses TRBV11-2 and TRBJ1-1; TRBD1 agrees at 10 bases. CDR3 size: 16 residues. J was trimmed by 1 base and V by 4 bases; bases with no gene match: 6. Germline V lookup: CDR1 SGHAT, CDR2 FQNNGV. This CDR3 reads CASSSRQGAGNTEAFF. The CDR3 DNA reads TGTGCCAGCAGCTCAAGACAGGGGGCGGGGAACACTGAAGCTTTCTTT.

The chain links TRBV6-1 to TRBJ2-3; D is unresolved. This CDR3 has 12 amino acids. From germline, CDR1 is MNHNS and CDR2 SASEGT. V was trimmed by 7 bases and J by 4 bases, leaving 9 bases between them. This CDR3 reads CASNRPPDTQYF. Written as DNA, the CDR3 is TGTGCCAGCAACCGGCCCCCAGATACGCAGTATTTT.

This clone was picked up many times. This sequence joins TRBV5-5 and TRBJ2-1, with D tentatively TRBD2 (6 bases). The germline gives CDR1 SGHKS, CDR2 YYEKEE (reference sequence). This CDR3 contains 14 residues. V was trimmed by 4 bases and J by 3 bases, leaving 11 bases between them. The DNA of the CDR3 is TGTGCCAGCAGCCTATACGGGAGCTACAATGAGCAGTTCTTC. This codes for CASSLYGSYNEQFF.

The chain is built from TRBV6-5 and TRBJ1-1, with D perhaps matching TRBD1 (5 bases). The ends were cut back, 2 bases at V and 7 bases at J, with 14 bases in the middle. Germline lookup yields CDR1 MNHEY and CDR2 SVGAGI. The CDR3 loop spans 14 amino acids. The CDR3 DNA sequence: TGTGCCAGCAGTTACGGTATTTCGGGGGGTGAAGCTTTCTTT. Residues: CASSYGISGGEAFF.

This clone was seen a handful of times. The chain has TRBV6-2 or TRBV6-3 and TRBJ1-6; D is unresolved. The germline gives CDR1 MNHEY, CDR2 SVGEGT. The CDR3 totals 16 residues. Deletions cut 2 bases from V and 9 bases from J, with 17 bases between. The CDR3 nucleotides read TGTGCCAGCAGTTACCTCCGGACCTTATTCGGTTCACCCCTCCACTTT. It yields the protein CASSYLRTLFGSPLHF.